This entry is about one T cell receptor (beta chain). This same CDR3 is encoded by further DNA sequences in the sample. This record belongs to a study of blood T cell repertoires in COVID-19. Study-wide context: T cells, B-cell-depleted T cells, or PBMCs provided the cDNA or gDNA that served as material.

TCRdb keeps only in-frame clones here, not all; method: immunoSEQ multiplex PCR. The data hold around 240,000 clones, with about 80% observed a single time. CDR3 length: 13 residues. Trimming removed 2 bases at V and 1 base at J, with 6 bases between. Germline-derived CDR1 and CDR2 are KGHSH and LQKENI. The source is a woman in her forties or fifties with acute or convalescent COVID-19. V is TRBV18 and J is TRBJ2-7; D possibly corresponds to TRBD1 (6 bases). Material: peripheral blood. The CDR3 coding sequence is TGTGCCAGCTCACCAGGACAGTCCTACGAGCAGTACTTC. The encoded protein is CASSPGQSYEQYF.